A selection of T cell receptor beta chains follows, all from one sample in a study of T cell responses to AZD1222 COVID-19 vaccine. TCRdb's copy holds only in-frame clones and misses some; the assay was immunoSEQ multiplex PCR. The data hold roughly 140,000 clones, with around 89% observed a single time. The sequences come from peripheral blood, collected on day 0 of AZD1222 vaccination. Source of these receptors: an adult in good health. Each CDR3 is given with its conserved first and last residue. A D gene is named only where the DNA matches it firmly.

length: 15
J: TRBJ2-3
V: TRBV27
D: -
CDR3: CASSLFAGGTDTQYF

length: 15
J: TRBJ1-1
V: TRBV5-4
D: -
CDR3: CASSRGPVLDTEAFF

length: 15
J: TRBJ2-3
V: TRBV9
D: -
CDR3: CASSLAGIRTDTQYF

length: 11
J: TRBJ2-7
V: TRBV5-4
D: -
CDR3: CATFSGREQYF

length: 11
J: TRBJ2-3
V: TRBV3-1/TRBV3-2
D: TRBD1
CDR3: CASSRTGEVMF

length: 17
J: TRBJ2-4
V: TRBV7-8
D: TRBD1
CDR3: CASSLNDRALAKNIQYF

length: 15
J: TRBJ2-1
V: TRBV5-4
D: TRBD1
CDR3: CASRYGQGVGNEQFF

length: 15
J: TRBJ1-4
V: TRBV5-4
D: -
CDR3: CASSWGGSRNEKLFF

length: 14
J: TRBJ2-3
V: TRBV21-1
D: -
CDR3: CASSKSGRAETQYF

length: 15
J: TRBJ2-3
V: TRBV24-1
D: -
CDR3: CATSVGGWSTDTQYF

length: 15
J: TRBJ2-3
V: TRBV6-5
D: TRBD1
CDR3: CASSSGQGGTDTQYF

length: 14
J: TRBJ1-1
V: TRBV5-5
D: TRBD1
CDR3: CASSSTGGNTEAFF

length: 16
J: TRBJ1-1
V: TRBV23-1
D: -
CDR3: CASSQGRRPMNTEAFF

length: 17
J: TRBJ1-6
V: TRBV6-1
D: -
CDR3: CASSETIRTAGYSPLHF

length: 15
J: TRBJ1-2
V: TRBV7-2
D: -
CDR3: CASSLVGQGRGGYAF

length: 15
J: TRBJ2-1
V: TRBV5-1
D: -
CDR3: CASSSSTRRYNEQFF

length: 19
J: TRBJ2-5
V: TRBV3-1/TRBV3-2
D: -
CDR3: CASSQLRREPRHTKETQYF

length: 15
J: TRBJ2-5
V: TRBV7-9
D: TRBD1
CDR3: CASSQTTGGKETQYF

length: 15
J: TRBJ2-7
V: TRBV28
D: -
CDR3: CASSFRPSGIYEQYF

length: 16
J: TRBJ2-5
V: TRBV24-1
D: -
CDR3: CATSEPAGNRQETQYF

length: 15
J: TRBJ2-7
V: TRBV7-9
D: -
CDR3: CASSLDPAGVGEQYF

length: 15
J: TRBJ2-7
V: TRBV12-5
D: -
CDR3: CASGSSSGVSYEQYF

length: 15
J: TRBJ2-1
V: TRBV18
D: -
CDR3: CASSPGRQTDGEQFF

length: 15
J: TRBJ2-2
V: TRBV27
D: -
CDR3: CASSLGLPDTGELFF

length: 14
J: TRBJ1-2
V: TRBV2
D: TRBD1
CDR3: CASKDRGANYGYTF

length: 15
J: TRBJ2-1
V: TRBV2
D: -
CDR3: CASSEAPRLYNEQFF

length: 16
J: TRBJ2-1
V: TRBV27
D: TRBD2
CDR3: CASSLVTSGRYNEQFF

length: 16
J: TRBJ1-5
V: TRBV19
D: -
CDR3: CASSTLGGLMDQPQHF

length: 11
J: TRBJ2-5
V: TRBV9
D: -
CDR3: CASSVGKTQYF

length: 15
J: TRBJ2-7
V: TRBV27
D: -
CDR3: CASSPRGARSYEQYF

length: 13
J: TRBJ2-3
V: TRBV12-3/TRBV12-4
D: -
CDR3: CASSLVGADTQYF

length: 14
J: TRBJ2-7
V: TRBV2
D: -
CDR3: CASTTGPPSYEQYF